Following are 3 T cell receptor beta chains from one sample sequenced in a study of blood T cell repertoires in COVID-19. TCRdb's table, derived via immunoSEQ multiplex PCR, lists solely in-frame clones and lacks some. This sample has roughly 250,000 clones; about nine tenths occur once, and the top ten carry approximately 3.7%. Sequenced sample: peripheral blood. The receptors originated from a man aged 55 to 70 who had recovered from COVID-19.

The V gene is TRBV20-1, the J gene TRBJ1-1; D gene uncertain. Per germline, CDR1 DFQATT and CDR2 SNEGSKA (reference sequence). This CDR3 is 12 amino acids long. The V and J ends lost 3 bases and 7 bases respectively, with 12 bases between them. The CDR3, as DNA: TGCAGTGCTAGTGTCCTGTTCGTTGAAGCTTTCTTT. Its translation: CSASVLFVEAFF.

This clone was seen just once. The DNA of the CDR3 is TGTGCCAGCAGCGTAGGTACGGCGAGCAGGTTGGATACGCAGTATTTT. It specifies CASSVGTASRLDTQYF. This rearrangement joins TRBV9 to TRBJ2-3; D is undetermined. The CDR3 consists of 16 residues. Germline CDR1 and CDR2: SGDLS and YYNGEE. Trimming stripped 0 bases from V and 6 bases from J, with 17 bases between.

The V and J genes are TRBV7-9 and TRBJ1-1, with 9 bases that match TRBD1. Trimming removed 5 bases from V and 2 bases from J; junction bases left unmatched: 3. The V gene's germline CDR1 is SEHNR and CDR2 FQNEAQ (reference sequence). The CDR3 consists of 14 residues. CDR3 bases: TGTGCCAGCAGCGCGGACAGGGGTAACACTGAAGCTTTCTTT. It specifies CASSADRGNTEAFF.